Following are 2 T cell receptor beta chains from one sample sequenced in a study of cytomegalovirus exposure and HLA in healthy donors. The PCR employed 60 Vbeta primers together with 13 Jbeta primers. Some clones are missing from TCRdb's copy, which holds only in-frame ones; the method was immunoSEQ multiplex PCR. The sample holds fewer than 180,000 clones, about four fifths seen once. The sequenced material came from PBMCs. These receptors all stem from a man aged 50-60 years in good health and CMV-seropositive.

The V gene is TRBV5-1, the J gene TRBJ1-4, with a tentative D call TRBD1 (5 bases). Trimming took 4 bases from V and 4 from J, leaving 11 bases between them. Looked up from germline, CDR1 is SGHRS and CDR2 is YFSETQ. This CDR3 contains 14 residues. In DNA, the CDR3 is TGCGCCAGCAGCCGGACATTAGATAATGAAAAACTGTTTTTT. Protein sequence: CASSRTLDNEKLFF. Full variable domain (outside the CDR3, taken from reference TRBV5-1 and TRBJ1-4): KAGVTQTPRYLIKTRGQQVTLSCSPISGHRSVSWYQQTPGQGLQFLFEYFSETQRNKGNFPGRFSGRQFSNSRSEMNVSTLELGDSALYLCASSRTLDNEKLFFGSGTQLSVL.

The J gene is TRBJ1-5, the V gene TRBV28; 10 nucleotides agree with TRBD1. The germline CDR1 and CDR2 sequences are MDHEN and SYDVKM. The CDR3 covers 15 residues. The V and J ends lost 6 bases and 1 base, in that order; junction bases with no gene match: 3. CDR3 bases: TGTGCCAGCAGATGGACAGGGGGGAGCAATCAGCCCCAGCATTTT. Its protein product is CASRWTGGSNQPQHF.